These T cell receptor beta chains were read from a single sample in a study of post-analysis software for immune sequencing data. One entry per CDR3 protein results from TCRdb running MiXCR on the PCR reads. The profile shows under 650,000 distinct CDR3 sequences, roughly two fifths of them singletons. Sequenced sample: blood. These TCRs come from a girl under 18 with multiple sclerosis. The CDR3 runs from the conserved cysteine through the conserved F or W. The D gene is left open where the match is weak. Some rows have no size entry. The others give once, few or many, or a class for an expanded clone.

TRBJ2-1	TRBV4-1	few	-	CASSQVNGGYNEQFF	TGCGCCAGCAGCCAAGTTAACGGGGGTTACAATGAGCAGTTCTTC
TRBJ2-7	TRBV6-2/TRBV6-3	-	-	CASSYPVDEQYF	TGCGCCAGCAGTTACCCAGTGGACGAGCAGTACTTC
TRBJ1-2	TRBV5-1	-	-	CASSLAAENYGCTF	TGCGCCAGCAGCTTGGCGGCGGAGAACTATGGCTGCACCTTC
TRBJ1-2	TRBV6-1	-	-	CASSDRGRDYGYTF	TGTGCCAGCAGTGACAGGGGACGGGACTATGGCTACACCTTC
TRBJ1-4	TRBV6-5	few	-	CASRPGAGAKEKLFF	TGTGCCAGCAGGCCCGGGGCAGGGGCAAAGGAAAAACTGTTTTTT
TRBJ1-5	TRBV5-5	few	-	CASSSERVGQPQHF	TGTGCCAGCAGCTCGGAGCGTGTCGGACAGCCCCAGCATTTT
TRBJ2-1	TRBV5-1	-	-	CASSRDGSYNEQFF	TGCGCCAGCAGCCGAGATGGTAGCTACAATGAGCAGTTCTTC
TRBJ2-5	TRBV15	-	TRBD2	CATTLLAGGQGTQYF	TGTGCCACCACCCTACTAGCGGGGGGACAAGGGACCCAGTACTTC
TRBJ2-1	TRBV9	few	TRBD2	CASSVEFGTSGGLQFF	TGTGCCAGCAGCGTCGAATTTGGGACTAGCGGGGGGTTGCAGTTCTTC
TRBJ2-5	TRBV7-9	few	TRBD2	CASSLFRTSGTREQYF	TGTGCCAGCAGCTTATTTAGGACTAGCGGGACTAGAGAGCAGTACTTC
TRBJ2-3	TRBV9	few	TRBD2	CASSVVGSGDVPSSTDTQYF	TGTGCCAGCAGCGTAGTCGGTAGCGGGGATGTCCCTTCTAGCACAGATACGCAGTATTTT
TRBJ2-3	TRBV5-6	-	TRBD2	CASSFETGGLTDTQYF	TGTGCCAGCAGCTTTGAGACGGGGGGGCTCACAGATACGCAGTATTTT
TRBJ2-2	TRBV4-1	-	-	CASSQVGGNTGELFF	TGCGCCAGCAGCCAAGTGGGGGGGAACACCGGGGAGCTGTTTTTT
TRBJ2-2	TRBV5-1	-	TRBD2	CASSDPSGNTGELFF	TGCGCCAGCAGCGACCCTAGCGGGAACACCGGGGAGCTGTTTTTT
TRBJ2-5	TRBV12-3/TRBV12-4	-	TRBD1	CASRHTGGGETQYF	TGTGCCAGCAGGCATACAGGGGGCGGAGAGACCCAGTACTTC
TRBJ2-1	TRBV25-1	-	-	CASSESGWRNNEQFF	TGTGCCAGCAGTGAATCGGGGTGGAGAAACAATGAGCAGTTCTTC
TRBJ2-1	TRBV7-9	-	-	CASSRRASYEQFF	TGTGCCAGCAGCCGGAGGGCTAGTTATGAGCAGTTCTTC
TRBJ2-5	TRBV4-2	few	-	CASSQASGETQYF	TGTGCCAGCAGCCAAGCCTCGGGGGAGACCCAGTACTTC
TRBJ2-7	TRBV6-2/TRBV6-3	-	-	CASSWTQNSYEQYF	TGTGCCAGCAGCTGGACACAAAACTCCTACGAGCAGTACTTC
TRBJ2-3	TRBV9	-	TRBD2	CASSLGLANTDTQYF	TGTGCCAGCAGCCTCGGACTAGCGAATACAGATACGCAGTATTTT
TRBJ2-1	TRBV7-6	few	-	CASSLEGGYSYNEQFF	TGTGCCAGCAGCTTAGAGGGGGGGTACTCCTACAATGAGCAGTTCTTC
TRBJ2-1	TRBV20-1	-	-	CSARPSGWDVSYNEQFF	TGCAGTGCTAGACCCTCAGGGTGGGACGTCTCCTACAATGAGCAGTTCTTC
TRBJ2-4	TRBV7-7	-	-	CASSPGGGGNIQYF	TGTGCTAGCAGCCCCGGAGGTGGGGGGAACATTCAGTACTTC
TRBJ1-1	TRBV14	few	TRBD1	CASSKPGQGRAEAFF	TGTGCCAGCAGCAAGCCGGGACAGGGGAGGGCTGAAGCTTTCTTT
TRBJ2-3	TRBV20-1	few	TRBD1	CSARDPLTGTDTQYF	TGCAGTGCTAGAGATCCCCTGACAGGGACAGATACGCAGTATTTT
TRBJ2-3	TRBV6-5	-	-	CASSPLGNTQYF	TGTGCCAGCAGTCCGCTGGGCAATACGCAGTATTTT
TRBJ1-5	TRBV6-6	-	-	CASIQQGNQPQHF	TGTGCCAGCATCCAACAGGGCAATCAGCCCCAGCATTTT
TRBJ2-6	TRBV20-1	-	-	CSARNAPGMIPGPTSGANVLTF	TGCAGTGCTAGAAACGCCCCAGGGATGATACCGGGACCGACCTCTGGGGCCAACGTCCTGACTTTC
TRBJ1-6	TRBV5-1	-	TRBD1	CASSYEYDREHSPLHF	TGCGCCAGCAGCTATGAGTACGACAGGGAACATTCACCCCTCCACTTT
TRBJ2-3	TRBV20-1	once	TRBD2	CSASPGGATDTQYF	TGCAGTGCTAGTCCGGGGGGGGCGACAGATACGCAGTATTTT
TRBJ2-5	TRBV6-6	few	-	CASSPTGGTQYF	TGTGCCAGTAGTCCCACAGGAGGGACCCAGTACTTC
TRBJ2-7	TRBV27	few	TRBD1	CASSQTGGFYEQYF	TGTGCCAGCAGTCAGACAGGGGGCTTCTACGAGCAGTACTTC
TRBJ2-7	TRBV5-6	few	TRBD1	CASSFRDRATYEQYF	TGTGCCAGCAGCTTCCGGGACAGGGCCACCTACGAGCAGTACTTC
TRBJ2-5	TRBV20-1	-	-	CSARGPPGEETQYF	TGCAGTGCTAGAGGGCCACCAGGGGAAGAGACCCAGTACTTC
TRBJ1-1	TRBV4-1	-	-	CASSQTLPGVRTEAFF	TGCGCCAGCAGCCAAACCCTCCCAGGGGTCCGCACTGAAGCTTTCTTT
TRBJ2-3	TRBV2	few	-	CASSEGRNPDTQYF	TGTGCCAGCAGTGAGGGCAGGAACCCAGATACGCAGTATTTT